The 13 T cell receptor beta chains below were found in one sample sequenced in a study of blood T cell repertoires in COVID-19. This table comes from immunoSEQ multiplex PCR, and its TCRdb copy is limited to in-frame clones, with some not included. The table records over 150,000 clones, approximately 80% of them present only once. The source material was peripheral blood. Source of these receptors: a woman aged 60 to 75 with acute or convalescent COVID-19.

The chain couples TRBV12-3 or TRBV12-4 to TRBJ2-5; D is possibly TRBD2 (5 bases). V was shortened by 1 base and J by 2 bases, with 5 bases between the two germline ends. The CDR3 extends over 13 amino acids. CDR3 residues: CASSLGEQETQYF. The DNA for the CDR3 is TGTGCCAGCAGTTTAGGGGAGCAAGAGACCCAGTACTTC.

The CDR3 here is CASSSTGGGYTF. In DNA form, the CDR3 reads TGTGCCAGCAGCTCAACAGGGGGTGGCTACACCTTC. This chain links TRBV7-3 with TRBJ1-2, with 8 bases that match TRBD1. Unmatched junction bases numbered 2, after V lost 4 bases and J lost 7 bases. Per the germline V gene, CDR1 is SGHTA and CDR2 is FQGTGA. This CDR3 is built from 12 residues.

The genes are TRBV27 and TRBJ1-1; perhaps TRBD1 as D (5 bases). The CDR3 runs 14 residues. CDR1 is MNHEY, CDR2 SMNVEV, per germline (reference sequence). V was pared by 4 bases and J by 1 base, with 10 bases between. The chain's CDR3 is CASSYNTGNTEAFF. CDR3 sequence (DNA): TGTGCCAGCAGTTATAACACAGGGAACACTGAAGCTTTCTTT.

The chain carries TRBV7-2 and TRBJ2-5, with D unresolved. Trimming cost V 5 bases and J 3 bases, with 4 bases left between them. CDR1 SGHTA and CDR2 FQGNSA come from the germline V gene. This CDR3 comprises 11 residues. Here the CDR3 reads CASSPKETQYF. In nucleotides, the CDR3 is TGTGCCAGCAGCCCTAAAGAGACCCAGTACTTC.

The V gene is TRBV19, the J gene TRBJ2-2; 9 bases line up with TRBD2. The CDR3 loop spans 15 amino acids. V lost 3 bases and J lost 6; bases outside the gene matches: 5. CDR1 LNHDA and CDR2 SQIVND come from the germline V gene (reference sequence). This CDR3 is CASSIGGGASGELFF. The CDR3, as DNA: TGTGCCAGTAGTATTGGCGGGGGGGCCTCCGGGGAGCTGTTTTTT.

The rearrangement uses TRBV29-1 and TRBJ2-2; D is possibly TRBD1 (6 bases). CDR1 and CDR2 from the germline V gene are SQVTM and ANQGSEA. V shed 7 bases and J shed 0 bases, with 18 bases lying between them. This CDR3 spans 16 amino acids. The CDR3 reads CSAARTGLSNTGELFF. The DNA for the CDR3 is TGCAGCGCCGCCCGCACAGGGTTATCGAACACCGGGGAGCTGTTTTTT.

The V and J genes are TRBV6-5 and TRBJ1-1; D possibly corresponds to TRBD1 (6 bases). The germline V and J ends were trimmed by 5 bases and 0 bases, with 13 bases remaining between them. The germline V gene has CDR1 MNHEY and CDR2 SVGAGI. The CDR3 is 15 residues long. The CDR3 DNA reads TGTGCCAGCAGTCGCTTACAGGGTTTGAACACTGAAGCTTTCTTT. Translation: CASSRLQGLNTEAFF.

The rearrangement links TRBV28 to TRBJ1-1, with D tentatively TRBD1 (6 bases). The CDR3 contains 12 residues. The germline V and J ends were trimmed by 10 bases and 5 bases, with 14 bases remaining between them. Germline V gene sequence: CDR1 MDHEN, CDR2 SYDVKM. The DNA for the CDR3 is TGTGCCACCCATCAGGGGTGGACTGAAGCTTTCTTT. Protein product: CATHQGWTEAFF.

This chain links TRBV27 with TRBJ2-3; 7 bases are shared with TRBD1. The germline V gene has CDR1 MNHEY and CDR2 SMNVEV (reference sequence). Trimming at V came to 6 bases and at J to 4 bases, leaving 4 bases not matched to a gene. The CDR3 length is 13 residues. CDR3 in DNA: TGTGCCAGCAGGCGAACAGGGGCAGATACGCAGTATTTT. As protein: CASRRTGADTQYF.

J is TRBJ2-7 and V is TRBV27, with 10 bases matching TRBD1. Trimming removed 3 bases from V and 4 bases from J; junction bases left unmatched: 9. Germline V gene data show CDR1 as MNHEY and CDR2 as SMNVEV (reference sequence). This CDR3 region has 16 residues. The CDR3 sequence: CASSFTGQGSAYEQYF. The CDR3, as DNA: TGTGCCAGCAGTTTCACGGGACAGGGGAGTGCGTACGAGCAGTACTTC.

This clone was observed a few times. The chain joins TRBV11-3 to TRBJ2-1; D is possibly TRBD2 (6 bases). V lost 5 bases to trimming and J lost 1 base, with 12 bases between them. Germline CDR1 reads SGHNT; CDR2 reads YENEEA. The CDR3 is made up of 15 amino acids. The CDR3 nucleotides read TGTGCCAGCAGCCCGGGACTGTTATCCTACAATGAGCAGTTCTTC. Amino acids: CASSPGLLSYNEQFF.

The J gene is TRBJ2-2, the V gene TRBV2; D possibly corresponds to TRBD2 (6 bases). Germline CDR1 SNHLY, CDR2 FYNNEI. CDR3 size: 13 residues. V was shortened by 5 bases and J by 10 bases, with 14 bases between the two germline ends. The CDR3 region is CASSFMTGEELFF. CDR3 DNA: TGTGCCAGCAGTTTCATGACGGGAGAGGAGCTGTTTTTT.

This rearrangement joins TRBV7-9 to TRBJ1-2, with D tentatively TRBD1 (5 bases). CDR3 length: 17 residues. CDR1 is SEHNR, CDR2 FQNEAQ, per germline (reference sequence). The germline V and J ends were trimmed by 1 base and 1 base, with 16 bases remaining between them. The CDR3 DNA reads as TGTGCCAGCAGCTTAGGCAGGGCAGCCCAACATAACTATGGCTACACCTTC. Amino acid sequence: CASSLGRAAQHNYGYTF.